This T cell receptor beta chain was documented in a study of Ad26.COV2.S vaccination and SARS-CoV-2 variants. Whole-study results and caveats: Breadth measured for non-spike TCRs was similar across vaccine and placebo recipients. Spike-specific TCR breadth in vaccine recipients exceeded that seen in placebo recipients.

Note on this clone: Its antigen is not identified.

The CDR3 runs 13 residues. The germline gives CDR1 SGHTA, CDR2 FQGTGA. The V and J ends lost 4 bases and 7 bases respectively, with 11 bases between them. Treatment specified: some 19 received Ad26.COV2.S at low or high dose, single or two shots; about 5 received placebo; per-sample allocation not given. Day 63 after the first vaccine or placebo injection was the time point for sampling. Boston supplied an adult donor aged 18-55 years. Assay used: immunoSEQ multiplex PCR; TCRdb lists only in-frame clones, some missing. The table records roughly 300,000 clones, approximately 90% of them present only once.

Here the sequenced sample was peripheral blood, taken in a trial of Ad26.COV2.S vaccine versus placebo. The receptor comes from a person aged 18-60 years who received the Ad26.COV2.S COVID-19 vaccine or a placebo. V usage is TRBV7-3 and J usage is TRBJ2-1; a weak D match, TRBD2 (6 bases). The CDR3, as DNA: TGTGCCAGCAGCTCCCCGGGACTTAATGAGCAGTTCTTC. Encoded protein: CASSSPGLNEQFF. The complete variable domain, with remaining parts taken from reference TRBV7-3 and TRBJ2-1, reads GAGVSQTPSNKVTEKGKYVELRCDPISGHTALYWYRQSLGQGPEFLIYFQGTGAADDSGLPNDRFFAVRPEGSVSTLKIQRTERGDSAVYLCASSSPGLNEQFFGPGTRLTVL.